This T cell receptor (beta chain) was captured in a study of T cell changes during pregnancy in multiple sclerosis. CDR3 length: 17 amino acids. CDR1 is KGHSH and CDR2 is LQKENI in the germline V gene. V was pared by 0 bases and J by 0 bases, with 13 bases between. Measured with immunoSEQ multiplex PCR; TCRdb has only the in-frame clones, and not every one. The sample holds tens of thousands of clones, approximately 85% seen once. Here the sequenced sample was CD4+ T cells from peripheral blood mononuclear cells, taken before pregnancy. This receptor was identified in a female donor with multiple sclerosis, enrolled in a pregnancy study. This chain uses TRBV18 with TRBJ2-3, with a possible D match to TRBD2 (6 bases). The CDR3 here is CASSPPWSGSSTDTQYF. CDR3 DNA: TGTGCCAGCTCACCACCTTGGAGCGGGTCTAGCACAGATACGCAGTATTTT.